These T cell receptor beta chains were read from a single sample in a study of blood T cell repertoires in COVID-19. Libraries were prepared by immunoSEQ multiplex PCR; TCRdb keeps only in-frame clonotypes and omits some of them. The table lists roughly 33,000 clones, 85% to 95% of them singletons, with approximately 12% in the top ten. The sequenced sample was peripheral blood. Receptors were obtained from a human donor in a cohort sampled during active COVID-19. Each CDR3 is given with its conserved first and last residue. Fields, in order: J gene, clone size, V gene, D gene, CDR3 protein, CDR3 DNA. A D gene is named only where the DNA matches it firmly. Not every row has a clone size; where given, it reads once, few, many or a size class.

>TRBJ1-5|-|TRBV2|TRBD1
CASSTGEVQPQHF
TGTGCCAGCAGCACAGGGGAGGTTCAGCCCCAGCATTTT
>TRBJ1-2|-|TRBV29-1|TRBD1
CSDRQGVGLGGYTF
TGCAGCGACAGACAGGGTGTAGGCTTAGGTGGCTACACCTTC
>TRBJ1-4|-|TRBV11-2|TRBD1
CASSWTGSNEKLFF
TGTGCCAGCAGCTGGACAGGATCTAATGAAAAACTGTTTTTT
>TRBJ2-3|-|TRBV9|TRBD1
CASSAQGVGSSTDTQYF
TGTGCCAGCAGCGCACAGGGGGTAGGATCTAGCACAGATACGCAGTATTTT
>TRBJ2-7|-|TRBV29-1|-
CSVAGHSSSYEQYF
TGCAGCGTTGCGGGACACTCGAGCTCCTACGAGCAGTACTTC
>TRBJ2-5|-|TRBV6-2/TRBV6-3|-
CASSLNRDWETQYF
TGTGCCAGCAGTTTAAACAGGGATTGGGAGACCCAGTACTTC
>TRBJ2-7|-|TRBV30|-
CAWRIRAGAGTYEQYF
TGTGCCTGGAGGATCCGGGCAGGGGCAGGGACCTACGAGCAGTACTTC
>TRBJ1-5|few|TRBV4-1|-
CASSQDPVGGSNQPQHF
TGCGCCAGCAGCCAAGATCCCGTGGGGGGTAGCAATCAGCCCCAGCATTTT
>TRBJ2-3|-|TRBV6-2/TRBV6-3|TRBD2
CASSNSAGTSGRYTQYF
TGTGCCAGCAGTAACTCCGCCGGGACTAGCGGGAGATATACGCAGTATTTT
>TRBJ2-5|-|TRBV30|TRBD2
CAWSALAETQYF
TGTGCCTGGAGCGCACTAGCGGAGACCCAGTACTTC
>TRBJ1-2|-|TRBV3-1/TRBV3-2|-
CASSQGASLRGYTF
TGTGCCAGCAGCCAAGGGGCCAGCTTAAGAGGCTACACCTTC
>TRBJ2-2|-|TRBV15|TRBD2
CATNRGLAGTGELFF
TGTGCCACCAACAGAGGGCTAGCGGGAACCGGGGAGCTGTTTTTT
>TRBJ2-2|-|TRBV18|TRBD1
CASSPDRVNTGELFF
TGTGCCAGCTCACCGGACAGGGTTAACACCGGGGAGCTGTTTTTT
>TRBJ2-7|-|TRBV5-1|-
CASSLPGSNEQYF
TGCGCCAGCAGCTTGCCGGGAAGTAACGAGCAGTACTTC
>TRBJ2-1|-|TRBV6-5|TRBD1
CASRTGQGYNEQFF
TGTGCCAGCAGGACGGGACAGGGTTACAATGAGCAGTTCTTC
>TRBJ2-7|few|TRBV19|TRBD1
CASSIGGRDQGARVQFEQYF
TGTGCCAGTAGTATAGGGGGTCGAGACCAGGGGGCGCGGGTACAATTCGAGCAGTACTTC
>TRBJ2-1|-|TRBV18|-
CASSPTGTNNEQFF
TGTGCCAGCTCACCGACCGGGACAAACAATGAGCAGTTCTTC
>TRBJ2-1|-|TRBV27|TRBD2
CASSTPGTSGPPFGDEQFF
TGTGCCAGCAGTACCCCCGGGACTAGCGGTCCCCCTTTTGGGGATGAGCAGTTCTTC
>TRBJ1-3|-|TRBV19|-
CASSITGGNSGNTIYF
TGTGCCAGTAGTATAACAGGTGGGAACTCTGGAAACACCATATATTTT
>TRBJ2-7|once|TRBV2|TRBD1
CATTGTGAFYEQYF
TGTGCCACTACTGGGACAGGGGCATTCTACGAGCAGTACTTC
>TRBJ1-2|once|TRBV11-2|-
CASSVVGGYYGYTF
TGTGCCAGCAGCGTGGTGGGGGGATACTATGGCTACACCTTC
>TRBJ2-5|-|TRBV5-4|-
CASSLGQNQETQYF
TGTGCCAGCAGCTTGGGTCAGAATCAAGAGACCCAGTACTTC
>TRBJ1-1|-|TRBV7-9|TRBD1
CASSPDRGLTEAFF
TGTGCCAGCAGCCCAGACAGGGGGCTTACTGAAGCTTTCTTT
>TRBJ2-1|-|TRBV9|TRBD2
CASSVRGGSFDEQFF
TGTGCCAGCAGCGTAAGGGGCGGGAGCTTCGATGAGCAGTTCTTC
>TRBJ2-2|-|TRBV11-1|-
CASRRGANTGELFF
TGTGCCAGCAGACGGGGGGCAAACACCGGGGAGCTGTTTTTT
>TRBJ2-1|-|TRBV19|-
CASSTFYNEQFF
TGTGCCAGTAGTACCTTTTACAATGAGCAGTTCTTC
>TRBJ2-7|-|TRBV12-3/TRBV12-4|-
CASSHTGSYEQYF
TGTGCCAGCAGCCACACAGGCTCCTACGAGCAGTACTTC
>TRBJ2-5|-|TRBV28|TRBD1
CASSFGTGYRETQYF
TGTGCCAGCAGTTTTGGGACAGGGTATCGGGAGACCCAGTACTTC
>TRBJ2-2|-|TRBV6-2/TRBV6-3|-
CASSSSWRNTGELFF
TGTGCCAGCAGTTCGAGTTGGAGAAACACCGGGGAGCTGTTTTTT
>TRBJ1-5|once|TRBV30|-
CAWTWQGSNQPQHF
TGTGCCTGGACTTGGCAGGGGTCAAATCAGCCCCAGCATTTT
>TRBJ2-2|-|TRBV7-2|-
CASSARLFTGELFF
TGTGCCAGCAGCGCGAGACTGTTTACCGGGGAGCTGTTTTTT
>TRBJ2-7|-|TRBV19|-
CASSLGISYEQYF
TGTGCCAGTAGTCTCGGGATCTCCTACGAGCAGTACTTC
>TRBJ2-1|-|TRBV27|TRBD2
CASSQTSGSSYNEQFF
TGTGCCAGCAGTCAGACTAGCGGGAGCTCCTACAATGAGCAGTTCTTC
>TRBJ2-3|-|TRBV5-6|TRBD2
CASSLSASGSTDTQYF
TGTGCCAGCAGCTTGTCCGCTAGCGGGAGCACAGATACGCAGTATTTT
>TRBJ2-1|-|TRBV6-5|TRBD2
CASSLRQAGGDEQFF
TGTGCCAGCAGTTTACGACAGGCGGGAGGAGATGAGCAGTTCTTC
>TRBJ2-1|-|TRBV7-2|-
CASSQWSGTYNEQFF
TGTGCCAGCAGCCAATGGAGCGGAACCTACAATGAGCAGTTCTTC
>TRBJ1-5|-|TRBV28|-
CASSSGLAGRLMPQHF
TGTGCCAGCAGTTCGGGGCTGGCGGGGCGGCTAATGCCCCAGCATTTT
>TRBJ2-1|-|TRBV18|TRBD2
CASSRETSGGYNEQFF
TGTGCCAGCTCACGAGAGACTAGCGGAGGATACAATGAGCAGTTCTTC
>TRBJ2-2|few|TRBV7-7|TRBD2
CASSPLAGGFSGELFF
TGTGCTAGCAGCCCTCTAGCGGGAGGCTTCTCCGGGGAGCTGTTTTTT
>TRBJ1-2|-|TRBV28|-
CASSFRGYYGYTF
TGTGCCAGCAGTTTTCGAGGGTACTATGGCTACACCTTC
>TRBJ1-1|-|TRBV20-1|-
CSAPEGTEAFF
TGCAGTGCCCCCGAGGGCACTGAAGCTTTCTTT
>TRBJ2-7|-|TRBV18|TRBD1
CASSPSGQRTYEQYF
TGTGCCAGCTCACCATCGGGACAGCGCACCTACGAGCAGTACTTC
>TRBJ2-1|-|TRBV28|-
CASSPPVNNEQFF
TGTGCCAGCAGTCCCCCAGTCAACAATGAGCAGTTCTTC
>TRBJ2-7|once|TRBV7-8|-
CASSLRAQEGTYEQYF
TGTGCCAGCAGCTTAAGGGCCCAGGAGGGGACCTACGAGCAGTACTTC
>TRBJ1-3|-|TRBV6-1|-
CASSEGQGGGNTIYF
TGTGCCAGCAGTGAAGGGCAGGGTGGAGGAAACACCATATATTTT
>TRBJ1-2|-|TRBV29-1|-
CSVARQGLDYGYTF
TGCAGCGTTGCTAGGCAGGGTCTGGACTATGGCTACACCTTC
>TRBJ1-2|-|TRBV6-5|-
CASRGRQGGDGYTF
TGTGCCAGCAGAGGACGTCAGGGAGGCGATGGCTACACCTTC
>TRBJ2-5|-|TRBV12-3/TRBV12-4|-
CASSLVREETQYF
TGTGCCAGCAGTTTAGTCAGGGAAGAGACCCAGTACTTC
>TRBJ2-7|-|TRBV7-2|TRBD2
CASSLLLAGGNPYF
TGTGCCAGCAGCTTATTATTAGCGGGAGGGAACCCGTACTTC
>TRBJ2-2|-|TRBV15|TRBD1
CATGQGDTGELFF
TGTGCCACCGGACAGGGGGACACCGGGGAGCTGTTTTTT
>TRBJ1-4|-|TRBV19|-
CASSIGGIREKLFF
TGTGCCAGTAGTATTGGGGGGATCCGTGAAAAACTGTTTTTT